This TCR beta chain was obtained from a study of T-cell reconstitution after alpha-beta-depleted transplantation in children. Unique molecular identifiers were incorporated into the prepared TCRbeta library. MiXCR was run by TCRdb on the PCR reads, yielding one entry per CDR3 protein. The sample includes fewer than 350,000 distinct CDR3 sequences, under 14% of them seen just once. This clonotype was counted at least ten times. Its cognate antigen is unknown. Looked up from germline, CDR1 is MNHNS and CDR2 is SASEGT. The CDR3 contains 14 residues. V lost 5 bases, J lost 8 bases, and 15 bases lay in between. Findings and limits, study-wide: Recipient T cells and thymic progenitors that survived were the source of the high TCRbeta diversity seen at day 60 in some patients. By about two months after transplant, alpha-beta T cells reportedly arose from several hundred graft clones that had expanded. Diversity and T-cell counts at one year after transplant derived mostly from new T cells.

The receptor was isolated from a male patient aged 2-9 years who had a stem cell transplant for chronic granulomatous disease, so the T cells may come from the graft donor. The chain couples TRBV6-1 to TRBJ1-4; D gene unclear. This material consisted of peripheral blood, taken 180 days after TCRalphabeta/CD19-depleted stem cell transplant. CDR3 nucleotide sequence: TGTGCCAGCAGTCCCCTCCGGTCGCGAGAAAAACTGTTTTTT. This codes for CASSPLRSREKLFF.